The TCR beta chain described here comes from a study of regulatory T cells in long-lasting Graves disease. Trimming removed 2 bases at V and 6 bases at J, with 17 bases between. Germline V gene lookup returns CDR1 SGHTA and CDR2 FQGNSA. The CDR3 spans 15 residues. The time point was: newly diagnosed GD, antithyroid drugs for less than 3 months. After RNA was extracted from PBMCs, the TCR library was made from it. HTBI primers from iRepertoire and Arm-PCR of CDR3 regions yielded the TCR beta libraries. From the multiplex PCR reads, TCRdb called clonotypes with MiXCR, one entry per CDR3 protein. The data show roughly 430,000 distinct CDR3 sequences, about a sixth seen once. A further study also used this sample, focusing on T cells in Graves' hyperthyroidism and ophthalmopathy. Per that study: When ophthalmopathy did not progress within 18 months, Graves' hyperthyroidism was considered stable. Patients were aged 18 to 65, had disease duration under 2 months, and had newly diagnosed hyperthyroidism.

Material: peripheral blood mononuclear cells (PBMCs), obtained at new diagnosis, from a patient treated with antithyroid drugs. This rearrangement joins TRBV7-2 to TRBJ2-7, with D perhaps matching TRBD2 (5 bases). The receptor's source is a woman aged 25 to 39 with Graves disease. CDR3 sequence (DNA): TGTGCCAGCAGCTTATATTTCTACCAGACTATCGAGCAGTACTTC. Translated, it gives CASSLYFYQTIEQYF.